The T cell receptor beta chain under discussion was sequenced for a study of identical twins. Germline V gives CDR1 LGHDT, CDR2 YNNKEL (reference sequence). The CDR3 is 12 amino acids. The germline V and J ends were trimmed by 3 bases and 5 bases, with 8 bases remaining between them. TCRdb ran MiXCR on the 5' RACE reads and lists one entry per CDR3 protein. The sample contains approximately 1.8 million distinct CDR3 sequences, around 29% of which appear only once. Study results and limitations: Models underestimated out-of-frame TCR alpha sharing in monozygotic twins. Invariant MAIT and iNKT cells may have partly biased zero-insertion analyses.

All donors were healthy, and all were Caucasian. This clonotype was seen only a few times. Its target is unknown. The sequencing sample was made of cord blood. The chain is built from TRBV3-1 and TRBJ2-7; D gene ambiguous. The TCR was taken from a newborn girl in good health. The CDR3 reads CASSQSFNEQYF. CDR3 nucleotides: TGTGCCAGCAGCCAGAGCTTCAACGAGCAGTACTTC.